These 14 T cell receptor beta chains were all obtained from the same sample, sequenced in a study of persistence of HIV-infected CD4 T cells. Sequencing used immunoSEQ version 4 in survey mode. Produced via immunoSEQ multiplex PCR; TCRdb's table is partial and in-frame only. The sample includes fewer than 35,000 clones, around four fifths of them seen just once. The antigens of these receptors remain unknown. The stimulus was lysate of CMV-infected fibroblasts, 9 to 10 ug/mL. Memory cells lacking CD40L and CD69 with high CD45RO were sorted. The sample consisted of CD4+ T cells sorted from PBMCs after roughly 17-hour stimulation, taken from a patient who received antiretroviral therapy. These receptors were collected from an adult man with HIV who was CMV-seropositive.

This clone was observed a few times. The chain couples TRBV7-2 to TRBJ1-4, with a possible D match to TRBD1 (6 bases). CDR3 size: 16 residues. The V and J ends lost 2 bases and 4 bases respectively, with 14 bases between them. Germline V gene sequence: CDR1 SGHTA, CDR2 FQGNSA. The CDR3 is CASSLSLGGRNEKLFF. The CDR3 coding sequence is TGTGCCAGCAGCTTATCCCTTGGGGGGCGTAATGAAAAACTGTTTTTT.

V is TRBV6-5 and J is TRBJ2-2; 9 nucleotides align to TRBD1. This CDR3 region has 14 residues. Germline lookup yields CDR1 MNHEY and CDR2 SVGAGI. Trimming cost V 5 bases and J 7 bases; bases outside gene matches: 5. The CDR3 reads CASSPGTGFGELFF. The CDR3 DNA follows: TGTGCCAGCAGTCCCGGGACAGGGTTCGGGGAGCTGTTTTTT.

V is TRBV19 and J is TRBJ2-2, with 8 positions matching TRBD2. Looked up from germline, CDR1 is LNHDA and CDR2 is SQIVND (reference sequence). The J segment lost 5 bases and the V segment lost 3 bases, leaving 5 bases of the junction unmatched. CDR3 size: 15 residues. The CDR3 reads CASSIKSGGTGELFF. The CDR3, as DNA: TGTGCCAGTAGTATTAAGAGCGGGGGTACCGGGGAGCTGTTTTTT.

The V and J genes are TRBV28 and TRBJ2-7; TRBD2 matches at 7 bases. The V gene end was trimmed by 5 bases and the J gene end by 3 bases; junction bases not matched to a gene: 7. This CDR3 is 14 amino acids long. Germline assignment: CDR1 MDHEN and CDR2 SYDVKM. The CDR3 spells CASSPPGRDYEQYF. CDR3 in DNA: TGTGCCAGCAGTCCACCGGGGAGGGACTACGAGCAGTACTTC.

This chain links TRBV18 with TRBJ2-7; D call uncertain. Trimming removed 3 bases at V and 6 bases at J, with 6 bases between. Germline CDR1 KGHSH, CDR2 LQKENI. The CDR3 consists of 11 residues. The CDR3 nucleotides read TGTGCCAGCTCACCTGGCATCGAGCAGTACTTC. Amino acid sequence: CASSPGIEQYF.

The chain couples TRBV30 to TRBJ2-7; D may be TRBD2 (6 bases). CDR3 length: 12 residues. Deletions cut 4 bases from V and 0 bases from J, with 7 bases between. CDR1 is GTSNPN, CDR2 SVGIG, per germline (reference sequence). The CDR3 nucleotides read TGTGCCTGGACGGGACTCTCCTACGAGCAGTACTTC. It specifies CAWTGLSYEQYF.

The chain uses TRBV15 and TRBJ2-1; D may be TRBD2 (5 bases). CDR3 length: 14 amino acids. V lost 1 base and J 6 bases, leaving 10 bases between the germline ends. CDR1 LNHNV and CDR2 YYDKDF come from the germline V gene (reference sequence). The CDR3 sequence is CATSRGTFFNEQFF. CDR3 in DNA: TGTGCCACCAGCAGAGGGACTTTCTTCAATGAGCAGTTCTTC.

This clone has a single count. The V gene is TRBV15, the J gene TRBJ1-2; a weak D match, TRBD1 (5 bases). The germline V gene encodes CDR1 LNHNV and CDR2 YYDKDF (reference sequence). The V end lost 1 base, the J end lost 0 bases, and 12 bases lay between the germline ends. The CDR3 totals 16 residues. CDR3 DNA: TGTGCCACCAGCAGAGGCGGCGGGGGGGCTAACTATGGCTACACCTTC. Encoded protein: CATSRGGGGANYGYTF.

The genes are TRBV6-1 and TRBJ2-5, with a possible D match to TRBD2 (5 bases). Trimming took 2 bases from V and 6 from J, leaving 10 bases between them. The CDR3 length is 13 residues. The V gene's germline CDR1 is MNHNS and CDR2 SASEGT. The CDR3 DNA follows: TGTGCCAGCAGTGAATCGAGGGTTCAGACCCAGTACTTC. As protein: CASSESRVQTQYF.

The V call is TRBV3-1 (or the pseudogene TRBV3-2), the J call TRBJ2-7; 8 nucleotides align to TRBD1. The CDR3 consists of 13 residues. The germline gives CDR1 LGHDT, CDR2 YNNKEL (reference sequence). The trim removed 5 bases at V and 6 bases at J, leaving 6 bases unmatched. The CDR3 DNA sequence: TGTGCCAGCAGCTTTGACAGGGGAGGCGAGCAGTACTTC. Translating it yields CASSFDRGGEQYF.

The rearrangement joins TRBV28 to TRBJ2-5; no firm D call. V was cut by 3 bases and J by 5 bases, with 16 bases left in between. Germline CDR1 and CDR2: MDHEN and SYDVKM. This CDR3 is built from 15 residues. The CDR3 bases are TGTGCCAGCAGTTTGCAAGGTTCAGGCTGGGAGACCCAGTACTTC. Encoded protein: CASSLQGSGWETQYF.

The rearrangement uses TRBV10-3 and TRBJ2-7; 9 bases are a match to TRBD2. J gave up 2 bases and V 11 bases, and 10 bases lay outside the gene matches. The CDR3 loop spans 14 amino acids. Looked up from germline, CDR1 is ENHRY and CDR2 is SYGVKD. DNA of the CDR3: TGTGCCGCGGGGTTAGCGGGGGCCGCCTACGAGCAGTACTTC. Translation: CAAGLAGAAYEQYF.

The CDR3 coding sequence is TGCGCCAGCAGCTTGGAGGGACAGAATAATTCACCCCTCCACTTT. This sequence encodes CASSLEGQNNSPLHF. This chain links TRBV5-1 with TRBJ1-6; 7 nucleotides match TRBD1. With V trimmed by 0 bases and J by 5 bases, 2 bases remained unmatched. The CDR3 covers 15 residues. Looked up from germline, CDR1 is SGHRS and CDR2 is YFSETQ.

The chain joins TRBV7-2 to TRBJ1-4; TRBD1 agrees at 8 bases. J gave up 8 bases and V 5 bases, and 10 bases lay outside the gene matches. The CDR3 spans 15 residues. Germline loops: CDR1 SGHTA, CDR2 FQGNSA. The DNA for the CDR3 is TGTGCCAGCAGCCCAGCGGACAGGGTGCGGGAAAAACTGTTTTTT. Its translation: CASSPADRVREKLFF.